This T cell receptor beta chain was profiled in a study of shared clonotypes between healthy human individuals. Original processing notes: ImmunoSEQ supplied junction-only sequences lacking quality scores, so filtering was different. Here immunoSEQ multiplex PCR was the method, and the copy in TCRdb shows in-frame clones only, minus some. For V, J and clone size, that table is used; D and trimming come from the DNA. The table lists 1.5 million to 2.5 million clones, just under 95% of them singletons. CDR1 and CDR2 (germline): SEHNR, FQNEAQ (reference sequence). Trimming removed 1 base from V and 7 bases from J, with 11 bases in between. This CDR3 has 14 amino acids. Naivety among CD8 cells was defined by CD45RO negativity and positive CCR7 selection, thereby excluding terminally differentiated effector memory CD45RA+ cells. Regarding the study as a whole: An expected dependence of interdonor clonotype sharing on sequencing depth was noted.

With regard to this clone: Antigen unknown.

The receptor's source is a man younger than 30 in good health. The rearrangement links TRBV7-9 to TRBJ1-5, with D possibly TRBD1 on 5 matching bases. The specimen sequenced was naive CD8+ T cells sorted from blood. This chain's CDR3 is CASSLEGTGQPQHF. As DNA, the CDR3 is TGTGCCAGCAGCTTAGAGGGGACGGGGCAGCCCCAGCATTTT.